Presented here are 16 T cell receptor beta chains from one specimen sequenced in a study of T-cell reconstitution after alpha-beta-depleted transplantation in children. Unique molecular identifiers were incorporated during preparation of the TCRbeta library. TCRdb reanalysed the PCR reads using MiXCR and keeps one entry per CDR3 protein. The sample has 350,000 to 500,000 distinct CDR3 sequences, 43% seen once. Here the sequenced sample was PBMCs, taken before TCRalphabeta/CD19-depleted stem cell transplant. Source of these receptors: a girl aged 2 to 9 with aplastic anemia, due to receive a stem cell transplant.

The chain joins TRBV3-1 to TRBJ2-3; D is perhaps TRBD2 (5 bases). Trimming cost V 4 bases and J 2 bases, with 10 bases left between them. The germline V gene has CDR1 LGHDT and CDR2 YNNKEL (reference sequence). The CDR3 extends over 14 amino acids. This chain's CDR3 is CASSLVGLTDTQYF. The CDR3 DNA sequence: TGTGCCAGCAGCCTTGTCGGACTCACAGATACGCAGTATTTT.

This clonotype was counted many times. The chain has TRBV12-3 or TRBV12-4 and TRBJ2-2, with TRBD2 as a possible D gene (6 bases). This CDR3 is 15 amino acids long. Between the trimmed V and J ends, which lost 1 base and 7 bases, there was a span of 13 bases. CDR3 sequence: CASSLGGGPGGELFF. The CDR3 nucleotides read TGTGCCAGCAGTTTAGGAGGAGGGCCCGGCGGGGAGCTGTTTTTT.

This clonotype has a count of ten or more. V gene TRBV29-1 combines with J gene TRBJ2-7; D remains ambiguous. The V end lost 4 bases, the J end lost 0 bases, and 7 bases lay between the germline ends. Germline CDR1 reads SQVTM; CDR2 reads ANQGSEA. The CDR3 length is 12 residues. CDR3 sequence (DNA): TGCAGCGTTGGACTGAACTCCTACGAGCAGTACTTC. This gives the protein CSVGLNSYEQYF.

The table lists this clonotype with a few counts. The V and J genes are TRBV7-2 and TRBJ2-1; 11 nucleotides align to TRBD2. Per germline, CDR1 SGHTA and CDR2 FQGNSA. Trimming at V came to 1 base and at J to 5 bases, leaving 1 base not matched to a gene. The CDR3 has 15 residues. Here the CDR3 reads CASSLGLAGNNEQFF. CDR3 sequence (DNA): TGTGCCAGCAGCTTAGGACTAGCGGGAAACAATGAGCAGTTCTTC.

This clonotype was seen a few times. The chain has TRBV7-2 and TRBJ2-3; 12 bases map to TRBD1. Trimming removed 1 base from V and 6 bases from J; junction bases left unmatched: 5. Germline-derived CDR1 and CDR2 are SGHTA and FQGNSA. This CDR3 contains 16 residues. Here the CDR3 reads CASSLGGQGALDTQYF. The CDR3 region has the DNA TGTGCCAGCAGCTTAGGGGGACAGGGGGCGTTGGATACGCAGTATTTT.

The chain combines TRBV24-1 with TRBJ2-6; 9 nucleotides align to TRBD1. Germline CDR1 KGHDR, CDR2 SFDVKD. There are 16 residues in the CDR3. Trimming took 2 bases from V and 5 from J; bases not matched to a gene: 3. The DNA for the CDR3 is TGTGCCACCAGTGATTCGACAGGGGGGTGGGCCAACGTCCTGACTTTC. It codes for CATSDSTGGWANVLTF.

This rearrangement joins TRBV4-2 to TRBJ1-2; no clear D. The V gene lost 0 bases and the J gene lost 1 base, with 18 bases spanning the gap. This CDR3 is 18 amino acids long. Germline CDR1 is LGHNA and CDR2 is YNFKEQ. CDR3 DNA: TGTGCCAGCAGCCAAGATGATCGGTTGATTGTGGTTAACTATGGCTACACCTTC. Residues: CASSQDDRLIVVNYGYTF.

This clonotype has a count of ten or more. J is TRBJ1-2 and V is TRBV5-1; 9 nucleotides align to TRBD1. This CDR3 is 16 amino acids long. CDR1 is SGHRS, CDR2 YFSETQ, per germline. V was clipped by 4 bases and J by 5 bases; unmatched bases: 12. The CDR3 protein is CASSPSGTGRIYGYTF. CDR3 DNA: TGCGCCAGCAGCCCGTCCGGGACAGGGAGAATTTATGGCTACACCTTC.

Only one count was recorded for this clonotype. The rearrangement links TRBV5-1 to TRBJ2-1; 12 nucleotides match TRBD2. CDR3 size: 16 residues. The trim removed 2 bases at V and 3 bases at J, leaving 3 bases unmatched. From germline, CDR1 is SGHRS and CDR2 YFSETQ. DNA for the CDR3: TGCGCCAGCAGCTTCGGACTAGCGGGGAACTACAATGAGCAGTTCTTC. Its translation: CASSFGLAGNYNEQFF.

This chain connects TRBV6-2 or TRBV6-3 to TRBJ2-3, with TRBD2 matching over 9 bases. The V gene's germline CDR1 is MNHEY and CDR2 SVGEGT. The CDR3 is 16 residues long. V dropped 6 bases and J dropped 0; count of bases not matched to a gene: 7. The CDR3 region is CASRRGRVTSTDTQYF. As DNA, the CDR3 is TGTGCCAGCAGGCGCGGGAGGGTTACTAGCACAGATACGCAGTATTTT.

The CDR3 sequence is CACQPQGGETQYF. The CDR3 coding sequence is TGTGCCTGTCAGCCTCAGGGAGGAGAGACCCAGTACTTC. The gene calls are TRBV30 and TRBJ2-5, with D possibly TRBD2 on 6 matching bases. CDR1 and CDR2 (germline): GTSNPN, SVGIG (reference sequence). CDR3 length equals 13 residues. Trimming removed 6 bases from V and 4 bases from J, with 15 bases in between.

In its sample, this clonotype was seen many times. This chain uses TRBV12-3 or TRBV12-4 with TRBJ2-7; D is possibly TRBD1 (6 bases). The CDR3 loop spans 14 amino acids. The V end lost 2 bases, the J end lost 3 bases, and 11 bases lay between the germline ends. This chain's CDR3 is CASSLNVDSYEQYF. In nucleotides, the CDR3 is TGTGCCAGCAGTTTAAATGTGGACAGCTACGAGCAGTACTTC.

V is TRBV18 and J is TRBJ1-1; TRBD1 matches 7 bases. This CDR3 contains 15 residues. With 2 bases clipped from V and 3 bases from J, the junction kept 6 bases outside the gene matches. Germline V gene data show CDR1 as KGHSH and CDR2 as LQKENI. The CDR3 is CASSPLQGTDTEAFF. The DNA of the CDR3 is TGTGCCAGCTCACCATTACAGGGGACAGACACTGAAGCTTTCTTT.

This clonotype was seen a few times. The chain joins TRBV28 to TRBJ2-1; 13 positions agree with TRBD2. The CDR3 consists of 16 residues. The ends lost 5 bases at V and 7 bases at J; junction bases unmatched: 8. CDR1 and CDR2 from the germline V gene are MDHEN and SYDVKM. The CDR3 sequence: CASSTPLAGGMNEQFF. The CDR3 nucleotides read TGTGCCAGCAGTACCCCACTAGCGGGAGGGATGAATGAGCAGTTCTTC.

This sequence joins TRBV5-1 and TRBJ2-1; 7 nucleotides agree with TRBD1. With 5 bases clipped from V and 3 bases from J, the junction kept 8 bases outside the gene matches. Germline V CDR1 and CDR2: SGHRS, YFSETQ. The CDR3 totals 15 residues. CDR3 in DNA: TGCGCCAGCAGGGGGGACAGTGACCTCTACAATGAGCAGTTCTTC. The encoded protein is CASRGDSDLYNEQFF.

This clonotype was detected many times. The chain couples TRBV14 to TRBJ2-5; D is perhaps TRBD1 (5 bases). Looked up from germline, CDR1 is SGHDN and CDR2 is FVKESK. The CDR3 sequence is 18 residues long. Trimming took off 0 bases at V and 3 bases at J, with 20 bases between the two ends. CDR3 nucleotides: TGTGCCAGCAGCCAAGATGGTGGCAATGGGGCACCAAAAGAGACCCAGTACTTC. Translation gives CASSQDGGNGAPKETQYF.